The 17 T cell receptor beta chains presented below share a single source sample, sequenced in a study of cytomegalovirus exposure and HLA in healthy donors. PCR was performed using 60 Vbeta and 13 Jbeta primers. The method was immunoSEQ multiplex PCR; TCRdb's version includes in-frame clones alone and lacks a portion of them. The profile shows roughly 150,000 clones, over 80% of them singletons. Sequencing was performed on PBMCs. All receptors come from a male donor in good health and CMV-seronegative.

The rearrangement uses TRBV5-1 and TRBJ2-5, with a weak D call TRBD2 (5 bases). Per the germline V gene, CDR1 is SGHRS and CDR2 is YFSETQ. The V gene lost 3 bases and the J gene lost 5 bases, with 11 bases spanning the gap. This CDR3 comprises 13 residues. The CDR3 region has the DNA TGCGCCAGCAGCTCGAGGGATTTGGAGACCCAGTACTTC. This gives the protein CASSSRDLETQYF.

V is TRBV7-9 and J is TRBJ2-2, with D unresolved. The CDR3 extends over 14 amino acids. V was cut by 5 bases and J by 3 bases, with 10 bases left in between. Germline CDR1 SEHNR, CDR2 FQNEAQ (reference sequence). In nucleotides, the CDR3 is TGTGCCAGCAGCCCCAGCGTTTACACCGGGGAGCTGTTTTTT. Its protein product is CASSPSVYTGELFF. Full variable domain (rest looked up from reference TRBV7-9 and TRBJ2-2): DTGVSQNPRHKITKRGQNVTFRCDPISEHNRLYWYRQTLGQGPEFLTYFQNEAQLEKSRLLSDRFSAERPKGSFSTLEIQRTEQGDSAMYLCASSPSVYTGELFFGEGSRLTVL.

V usage is TRBV27 and J usage is TRBJ2-4; D gene unclear. The CDR3 extends over 16 amino acids. Germline values: CDR1 MNHEY, CDR2 SMNVEV (reference sequence). Trimming stripped 5 bases from V and 0 bases from J, with 14 bases between. CDR3 sequence reads: CASSPRQILAKNIQYF. The DNA for the CDR3 is TGTGCCAGCAGTCCGCGACAAATTTTAGCCAAAAACATTCAGTACTTC.

The V gene is TRBV6-5, the J gene TRBJ1-6; tentative D call: TRBD1 (5 bases). Trimming shortened V by 2 bases and J by 4 bases, and 12 bases separated the two germline ends. Looked up from germline, CDR1 is MNHEY and CDR2 is SVGAGI. The CDR3 runs to 16 residues. CDR3 nucleotides: TGTGCCAGCAGTTACAGTGCAGGGCGATATAATTCACCCCTCCACTTT. Amino acids: CASSYSAGRYNSPLHF.

This clone was seen a single time. J is TRBJ1-1 and V is TRBV11-2, with D possibly being TRBD1 (5 bases). The CDR3 is 14 amino acids. The V end was cut by 4 bases, the J end by 4 bases, with 13 bases between. Germline V gene data show CDR1 as SGHAT and CDR2 as FQNNGV. The CDR3 loop is CASSSLSGFTEAFF. The CDR3 coding sequence is TGTGCCAGCAGCTCACTATCAGGGTTCACTGAAGCTTTCTTT.

In DNA, the CDR3 is TGTGCCATCGGAGCGGGGGGAGCTAGCACAGATACGCAGTATTTT. This translates into CAIGAGGASTDTQYF. This sequence joins TRBV10-3 and TRBJ2-3; 9 bases agree with TRBD2. V dropped 8 bases and J dropped 0; count of bases not matched to a gene: 6. Per the germline V gene, CDR1 is ENHRY and CDR2 is SYGVKD. The CDR3 spans 15 residues.

The chain combines TRBV6-5 with TRBJ2-5; 9 positions agree with TRBD1. The DNA end is more similar to TRBJ2-7, so the J call may be wrong. This CDR3 region has 15 residues. Germline loops: CDR1 MNHEY, CDR2 SVGAGI. CDR3 nucleotides: TGTGCCAGCAGTTACACCCGGGACAGGGCCGGCGAGCAGTACTTC. Protein: CASSYTRDRAGEQYF.

The table lists this clone with a few counts. Other DNA variants within this sample encode the same CDR3. The CDR3 spells CASSYSTGTEAFF. The CDR3 bases are TGTGCCAGCAGTTACTCGACAGGCACTGAAGCTTTCTTT. The rearrangement uses TRBV6-5 and TRBJ1-1; the D gene is possibly TRBD1 (6 bases). The length of the CDR3 is 13 residues. The V and J ends lost 0 bases and 4 bases respectively, with 6 bases between them. CDR1 and CDR2 (germline): MNHEY, SVGAGI.

The chain is built from TRBV4-3 and TRBJ1-2, with TRBD1 matching over 9 bases. With 6 bases clipped from V and 8 bases from J, the junction kept 13 bases outside the gene matches. The CDR3 runs to 15 residues. Germline CDR1 and CDR2: LGHNA and YSLEER. The CDR3 sequence is CASRSDRGFLSGYTF. As DNA, the CDR3 is TGCGCCAGCAGGTCGGACAGGGGTTTTCTATCAGGCTACACCTTC.

In the case of this clone: Other DNA sequences of this sample code for an identical CDR3. The rearrangement links TRBV5-1 to TRBJ1-1, with D possibly matching TRBD1 (5 bases). Germline CDR1 SGHRS, CDR2 YFSETQ. Trimming took off 0 bases at V and 1 base at J, with 7 bases between the two ends. CDR3 length: 14 residues. For the CDR3, the DNA is TGCGCCAGCAGCTTGGTAGGACAGAACACTGAAGCTTTCTTT. Its protein product is CASSLVGQNTEAFF.

The genes are TRBV7-2 and TRBJ2-7, with TRBD1 as a possible D gene (7 bases). CDR3 length: 14 residues. Trimming stripped 4 bases from V and 6 bases from J, with 16 bases between. Germline CDR1 reads SGHTA; CDR2 reads FQGNSA. CDR3 loop: CASSSTGTAGEQYF. CDR3 nucleotides: TGTGCCAGCAGCTCGACCGGGACAGCGGGCGAGCAGTACTTC.

The J gene is TRBJ2-3, the V gene TRBV30; D unresolved. The ends were cut back, 0 bases at V and 2 bases at J, with 3 bases in the middle. Looked up from germline, CDR1 is GTSNPN and CDR2 is SVGIG (reference sequence). CDR3 size: 12 residues. The CDR3 loop is CAWSVLTDTQYF. CDR3 nucleotides: TGTGCCTGGAGTGTCCTCACAGATACGCAGTATTTT.

V is TRBV2 and J is TRBJ2-7, with 10 positions matching TRBD2. Germline lookup yields CDR1 SNHLY and CDR2 FYNNEI. J lost 8 bases, V lost 8 bases, and 15 bases had no gene match. The CDR3 is made up of 15 amino acids. CDR3 nucleotide sequence: TGTGCCAGCTTAAAGGAACTAGCGGGGAGCCCCCAGCAGTACTTC. This codes for CASLKELAGSPQQYF.

This clone was picked up one time. The chain employs TRBV7-8 and TRBJ1-6, with 11 bases identical to TRBD1. The V and J ends lost 5 bases and 10 bases, in that order; junction bases with no gene match: 7. The CDR3 runs to 15 residues. Per germline, CDR1 SGHVS and CDR2 FQNEAQ. The CDR3 sequence is CASSPGQGVGSPLHF. CDR3 nucleotides: TGTGCCAGCAGCCCGGGACAGGGGGTCGGGTCACCCCTCCACTTT.

The chain has TRBV6-1 and TRBJ1-5; 7 bases match TRBD1. Germline loops: CDR1 MNHNS, CDR2 SASEGT. After removal of 3 bases from V and 5 bases from J, the junction contained 7 bases not matched to a gene. This CDR3 contains 15 residues. CDR3 sequence (DNA): TGTGCCAGCAGTGAGATGACAGGGACGGATCAGCCCCAGCATTTT. Amino acid sequence: CASSEMTGTDQPQHF.

This chain connects TRBV18 to TRBJ1-1, with unresolved D. With 2 bases removed from V and 4 bases from J, the gap between germline ends came to 17 bases. The CDR3 has 16 amino acids. In germline, CDR1 is KGHSH, CDR2 LQKENI. CDR3 in amino acids: CASSPRTPTPGTEAFF. CDR3 DNA sequence: TGTGCCAGCTCACCAAGGACTCCGACTCCGGGCACTGAAGCTTTCTTT. Full variable domain (missing parts from reference TRBV18 and TRBJ1-1): NAGVMQNPRHLVRRRGQEARLRCSPMKGHSHVYWYRQLPEEGLKFMVYLQKENIIDESGMPKERFSAEFPKEGPSILRIQQVVRGDSAAYFCASSPRTPTPGTEAFFGQGTRLTVV.

The chain links TRBV19 to TRBJ1-4; 10 nucleotides line up with TRBD1. Germline assignment: CDR1 LNHDA and CDR2 SQIVND (reference sequence). Trimming removed 6 bases from V and 8 bases from J; junction bases left unmatched: 12. The CDR3 extends over 16 amino acids. The CDR3 protein is CASSRIFGTGEEKLFF. The CDR3 region has the DNA TGTGCCAGTAGCCGCATTTTCGGGACAGGGGAGGAAAAACTGTTTTTT. Using reference TRBV19 and TRBJ1-4 for the parts outside the CDR3, the full variable domain is DGGITQSPKYLFRKEGQNVTLSCEQNLNHDAMYWYRQDPGQGLRLIYYSQIVNDFQKGDIAEGYSVSREKKESFPLTVTSAQKNPTAFYLCASSRIFGTGEEKLFFGSGTQLSVL.